The clone carrying this TCR beta chain was seen once. The antigen is undetermined. The data are from a study of Ad26.COV2.S vaccination and SARS-CoV-2 variants. Study in general: Doses of Ad26.COV2.S were injected into muscle once or twice, 56 days apart.

Germline V gene lookup returns CDR1 LNHDA and CDR2 SQIVND (reference sequence). CDR3 length: 14 residues. With 1 base removed from V and 7 bases from J, the gap between germline ends came to 10 bases. Study results and limitations: Participants in the vaccine arm had higher spike-specific TCR breadth; placebo recipients had lower.

Profiling relied on immunoSEQ multiplex PCR, and the TCRdb table lists in-frame clones only, not all of them. Of 350,000 to 400,000 clones listed, around 91% are singletons. Treatment of the sample: approximately 18 received Ad26.COV2.S at low or high dose, single or two shots; several received placebo; per-sample allocation not given. Following the first vaccine or placebo injection, samples were taken on day 63. This TCR was sampled from a person aged 18-60 years who received the Ad26.COV2.S COVID-19 vaccine or a placebo. This specimen consisted of peripheral blood, obtained in a trial of Ad26.COV2.S vaccine versus placebo. V gene TRBV19 combines with J gene TRBJ2-2, with no clear D. The CDR3 region has the DNA TGTGCCAGTAGTATAGGGCCGTCGGGCGGGGAGCTGTTTTTT. This translates into CASSIGPSGGELFF.